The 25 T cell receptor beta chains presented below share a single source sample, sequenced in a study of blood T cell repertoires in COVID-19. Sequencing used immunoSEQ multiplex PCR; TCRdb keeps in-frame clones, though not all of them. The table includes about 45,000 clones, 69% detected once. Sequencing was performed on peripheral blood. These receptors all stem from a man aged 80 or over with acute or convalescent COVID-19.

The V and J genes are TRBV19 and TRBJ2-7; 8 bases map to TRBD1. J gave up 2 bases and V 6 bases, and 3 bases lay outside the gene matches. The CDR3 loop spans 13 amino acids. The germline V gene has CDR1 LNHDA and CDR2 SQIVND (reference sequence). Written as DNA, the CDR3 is TGTGCCAGTAGCCCGACAGGGGCCTACGAGCAGTACTTC. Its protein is CASSPTGAYEQYF.

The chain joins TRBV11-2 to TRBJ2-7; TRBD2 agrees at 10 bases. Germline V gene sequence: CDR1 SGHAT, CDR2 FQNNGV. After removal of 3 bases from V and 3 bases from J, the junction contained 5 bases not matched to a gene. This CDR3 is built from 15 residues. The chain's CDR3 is CASSFPTSGIYEQYF. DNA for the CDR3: TGTGCCAGCAGCTTCCCAACTAGCGGGATCTACGAGCAGTACTTC.

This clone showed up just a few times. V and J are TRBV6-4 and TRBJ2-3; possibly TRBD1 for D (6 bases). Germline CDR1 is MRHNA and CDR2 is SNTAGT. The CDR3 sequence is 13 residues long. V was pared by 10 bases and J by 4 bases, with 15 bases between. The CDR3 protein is CATRAGVPDTQYF. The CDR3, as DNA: TGTGCCACCCGGGCAGGGGTACCAGATACGCAGTATTTT.

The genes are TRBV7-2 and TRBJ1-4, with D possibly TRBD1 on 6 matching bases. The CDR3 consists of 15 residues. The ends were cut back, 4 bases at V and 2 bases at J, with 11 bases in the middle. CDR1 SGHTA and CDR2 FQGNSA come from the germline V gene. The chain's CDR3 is CASSSTGITNEKLFF. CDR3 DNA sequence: TGTGCCAGCAGCTCTACAGGGATTACTAATGAAAAACTGTTTTTT.

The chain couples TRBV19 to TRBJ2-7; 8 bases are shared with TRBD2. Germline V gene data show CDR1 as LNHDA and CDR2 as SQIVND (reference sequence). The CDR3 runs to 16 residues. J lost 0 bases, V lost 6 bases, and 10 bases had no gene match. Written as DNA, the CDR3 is TGTGCCAGTAGCCTCATGGTAGCGGGATCCTCCTACGAGCAGTACTTC. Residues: CASSLMVAGSSYEQYF.

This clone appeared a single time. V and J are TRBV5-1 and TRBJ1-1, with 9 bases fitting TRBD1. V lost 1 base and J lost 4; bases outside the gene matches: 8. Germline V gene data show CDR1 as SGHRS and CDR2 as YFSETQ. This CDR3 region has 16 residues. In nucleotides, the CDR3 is TGCGCCAGCAGCTTGCGATTGGGGACAGGGTCCACTGAAGCTTTCTTT. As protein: CASSLRLGTGSTEAFF.

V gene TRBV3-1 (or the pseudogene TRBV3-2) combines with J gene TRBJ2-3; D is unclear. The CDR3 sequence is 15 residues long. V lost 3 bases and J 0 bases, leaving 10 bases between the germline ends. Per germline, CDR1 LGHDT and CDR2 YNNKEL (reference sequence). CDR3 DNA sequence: TGTGCCAGCAGCCAGGCCAGTTTAAGCACAGATACGCAGTATTTT. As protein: CASSQASLSTDTQYF.

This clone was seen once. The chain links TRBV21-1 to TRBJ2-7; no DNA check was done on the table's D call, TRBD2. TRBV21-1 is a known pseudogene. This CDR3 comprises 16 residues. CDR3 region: CASSEGLAGVSYEQYF. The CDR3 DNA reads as TGTGCCAGCAGCGAGGGACTAGCGGGAGTCTCATACGAGCAGTACTTC.

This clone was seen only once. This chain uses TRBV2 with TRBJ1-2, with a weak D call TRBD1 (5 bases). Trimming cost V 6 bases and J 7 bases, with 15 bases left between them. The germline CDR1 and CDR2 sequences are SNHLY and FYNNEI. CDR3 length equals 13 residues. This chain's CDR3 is CASRKGQGFGYTF. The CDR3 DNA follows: TGTGCCAGCAGGAAGGGGCAGGGATTTGGCTACACCTTC.

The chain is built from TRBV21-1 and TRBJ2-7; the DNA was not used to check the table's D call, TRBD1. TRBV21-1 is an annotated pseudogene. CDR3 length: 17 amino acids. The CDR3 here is CASSPPLWQIVIYEQYF. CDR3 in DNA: TGTGCCAGCAGCCCTCCCCTTTGGCAGATCGTAATCTACGAGCAGTACTTC.

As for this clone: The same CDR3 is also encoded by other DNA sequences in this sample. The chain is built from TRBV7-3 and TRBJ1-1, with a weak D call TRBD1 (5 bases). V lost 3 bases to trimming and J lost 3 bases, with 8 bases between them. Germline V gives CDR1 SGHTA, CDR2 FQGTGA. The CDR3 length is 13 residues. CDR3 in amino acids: CASSLQGDTEAFF. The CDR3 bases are TGTGCCAGCAGCTTGCAGGGTGACACTGAAGCTTTCTTT.

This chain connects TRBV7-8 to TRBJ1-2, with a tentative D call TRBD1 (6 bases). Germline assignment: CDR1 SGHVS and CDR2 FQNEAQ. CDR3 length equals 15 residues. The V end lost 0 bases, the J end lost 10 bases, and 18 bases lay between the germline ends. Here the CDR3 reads CASSLALQGVVAYTF. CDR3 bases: TGTGCCAGCAGCTTAGCTCTACAGGGTGTGGTTGCCTACACCTTC.

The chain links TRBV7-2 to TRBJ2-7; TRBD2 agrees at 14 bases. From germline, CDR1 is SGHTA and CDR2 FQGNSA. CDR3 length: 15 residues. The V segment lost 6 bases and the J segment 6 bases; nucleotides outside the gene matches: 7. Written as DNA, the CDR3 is TGTGCCAGCAGGCTAACGGGACTAGCGGGAGTCGAGCAGTACTTC. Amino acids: CASRLTGLAGVEQYF.

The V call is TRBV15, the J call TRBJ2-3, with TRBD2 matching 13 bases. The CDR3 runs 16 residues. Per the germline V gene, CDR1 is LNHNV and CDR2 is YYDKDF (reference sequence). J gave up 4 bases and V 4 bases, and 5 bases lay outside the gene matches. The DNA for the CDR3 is TGTGCCACCAGCATTAGGACTAGCGGGAGCTCAGATACGCAGTATTTT. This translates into CATSIRTSGSSDTQYF.

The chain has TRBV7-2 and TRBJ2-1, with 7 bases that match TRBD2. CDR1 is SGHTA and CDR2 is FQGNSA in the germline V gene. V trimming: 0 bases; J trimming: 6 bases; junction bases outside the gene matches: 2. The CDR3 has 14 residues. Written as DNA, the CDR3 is TGTGCCAGCAGCTTAGCGGGAGGGCCCAATGAGCAGTTCTTC. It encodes CASSLAGGPNEQFF. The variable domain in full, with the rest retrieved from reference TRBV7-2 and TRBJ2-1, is GAGVSQSPSNKVTEKGKDVELRCDPISGHTALYWYRQSLGQGLEFLIYFQGNSAPDKSGLPSDRFSAERTGGSVSTLTIQRTQQEDSAVYLCASSLAGGPNEQFFGPGTRLTVL.

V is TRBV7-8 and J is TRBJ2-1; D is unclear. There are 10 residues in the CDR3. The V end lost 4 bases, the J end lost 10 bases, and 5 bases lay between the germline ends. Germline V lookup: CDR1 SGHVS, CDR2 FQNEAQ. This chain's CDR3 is CASSSAEQFF. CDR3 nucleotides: TGTGCCAGCAGCTCCGCGGAGCAGTTCTTC.

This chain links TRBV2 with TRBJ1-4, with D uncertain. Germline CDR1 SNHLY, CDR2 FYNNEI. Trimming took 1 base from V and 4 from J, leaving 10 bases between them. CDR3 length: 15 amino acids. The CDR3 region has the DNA TGTGCCAGCAGTGAAGAAGGACTTCTTAATGAAAAACTGTTTTTT. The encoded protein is CASSEEGLLNEKLFF.

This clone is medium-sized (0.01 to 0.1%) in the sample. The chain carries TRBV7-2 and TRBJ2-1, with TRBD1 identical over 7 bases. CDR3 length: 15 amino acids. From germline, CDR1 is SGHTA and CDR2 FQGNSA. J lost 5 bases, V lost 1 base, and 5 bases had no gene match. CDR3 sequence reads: CASSLEGGENNEQFF. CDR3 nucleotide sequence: TGTGCCAGCAGCTTAGAAGGGGGCGAGAACAATGAGCAGTTCTTC. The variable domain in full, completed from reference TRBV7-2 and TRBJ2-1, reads GAGVSQSPSNKVTEKGKDVELRCDPISGHTALYWYRQSLGQGLEFLIYFQGNSAPDKSGLPSDRFSAERTGGSVSTLTIQRTQQEDSAVYLCASSLEGGENNEQFFGPGTRLTVL.

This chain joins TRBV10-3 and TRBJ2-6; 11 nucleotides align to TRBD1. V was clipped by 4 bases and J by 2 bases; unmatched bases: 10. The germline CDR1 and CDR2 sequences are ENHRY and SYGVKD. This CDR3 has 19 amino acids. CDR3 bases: TGTGCCATCAGTGCTAGTGTTGGGACAGGGGGTCCTGGGGCCAACGTCCTGACTTTC. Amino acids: CAISASVGTGGPGANVLTF.

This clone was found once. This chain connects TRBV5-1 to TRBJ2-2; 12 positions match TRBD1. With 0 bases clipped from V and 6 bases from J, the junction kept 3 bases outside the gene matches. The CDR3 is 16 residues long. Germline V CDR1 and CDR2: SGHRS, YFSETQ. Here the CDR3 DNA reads TGCGCCAGCAGCTTGGAGGGACAGGGGGCCTCCGGGGAGCTGTTTTTT. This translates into CASSLEGQGASGELFF.

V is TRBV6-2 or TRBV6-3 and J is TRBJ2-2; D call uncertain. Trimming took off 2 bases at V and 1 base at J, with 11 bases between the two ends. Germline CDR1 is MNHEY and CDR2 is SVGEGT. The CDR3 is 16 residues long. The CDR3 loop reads CASSYPGRLNTGELFF. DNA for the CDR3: TGTGCCAGCAGTTACCCTGGGCGTTTGAACACCGGGGAGCTGTTTTTT.

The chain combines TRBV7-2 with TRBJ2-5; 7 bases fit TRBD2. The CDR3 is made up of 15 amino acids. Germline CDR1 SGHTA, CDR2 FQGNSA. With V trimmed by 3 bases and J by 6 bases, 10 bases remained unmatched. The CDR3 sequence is CASSFRGTGGKTQYF. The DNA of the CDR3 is TGTGCCAGCAGCTTCCGCGGGACGGGGGGAAAGACCCAGTACTTC.

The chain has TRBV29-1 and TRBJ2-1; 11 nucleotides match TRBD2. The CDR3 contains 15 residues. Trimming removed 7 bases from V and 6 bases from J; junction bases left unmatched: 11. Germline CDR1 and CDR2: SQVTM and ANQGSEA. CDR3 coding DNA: TGCAGCGCTCGAACTAGCGGGGGCTCGGGCAATGAGCAGTTCTTC. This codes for CSARTSGGSGNEQFF.

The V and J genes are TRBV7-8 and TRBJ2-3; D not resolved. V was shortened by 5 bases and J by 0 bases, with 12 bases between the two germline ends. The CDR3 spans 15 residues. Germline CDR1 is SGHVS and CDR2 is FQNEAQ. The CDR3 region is CASSPPQVSTDTQYF. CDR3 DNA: TGTGCCAGCAGCCCCCCCCAGGTTAGCACAGATACGCAGTATTTT.

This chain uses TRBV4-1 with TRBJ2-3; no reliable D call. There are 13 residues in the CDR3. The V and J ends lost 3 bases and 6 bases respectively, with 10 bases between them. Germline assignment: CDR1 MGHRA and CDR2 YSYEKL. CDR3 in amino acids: CASSHSTDDTQYF. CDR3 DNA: TGCGCCAGCAGCCACTCGACTGACGATACGCAGTATTTT.